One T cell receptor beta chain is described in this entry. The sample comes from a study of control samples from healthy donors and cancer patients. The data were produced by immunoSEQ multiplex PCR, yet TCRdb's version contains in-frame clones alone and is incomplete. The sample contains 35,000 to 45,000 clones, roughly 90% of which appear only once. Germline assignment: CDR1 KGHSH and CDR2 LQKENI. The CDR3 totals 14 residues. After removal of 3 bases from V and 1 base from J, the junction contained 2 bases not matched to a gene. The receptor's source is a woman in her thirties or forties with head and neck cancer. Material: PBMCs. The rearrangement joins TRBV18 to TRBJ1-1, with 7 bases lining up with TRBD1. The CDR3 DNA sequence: TGTGCCAGCTCACCGCGGACAGGGAACACTGAAGCTTTCTTT. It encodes CASSPRTGNTEAFF. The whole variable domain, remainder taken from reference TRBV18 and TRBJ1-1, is NAGVMQNPRHLVRRRGQEARLRCSPMKGHSHVYWYRQLPEEGLKFMVYLQKENIIDESGMPKERFSAEFPKEGPSILRIQQVVRGDSAAYFCASSPRTGNTEAFFGQGTRLTVV.